The rows below give T cell receptor beta chains drawn from one sample of a study of T-cell reconstitution after alpha-beta-depleted transplantation in children. MiXCR was run by TCRdb on the PCR reads, yielding one entry per CDR3 protein. The sample lists about 830,000 distinct CDR3 sequences, roughly 15% occurring once. The sample consisted of PBMCs, mostly from graft donor cells, taken 360 days after TCRalphabeta/CD19-depleted stem cell transplant. These receptors were collected from a male patient aged 5 to 17 who had a stem cell transplant for acute lymphoblastic leukemia, so the T cells may come from the graft donor. CDR3s include the opening cysteine and the closing phenylalanine or tryptophan.

TRBJ2-2 | TRBV20-1 | CSAFPSGRRTGELFF
TRBJ2-4 | TRBV4-1 | CASSQAGGENIQYF
TRBJ1-2 | TRBV29-1 | CSVESGQGNYGYTF
TRBJ2-5 | TRBV12-3/TRBV12-4 | CASSAGGRASETQYF
TRBJ2-7 | TRBV12-3/TRBV12-4 | CASSLGPGTGVPTKQYF
TRBJ2-1 | TRBV12-3/TRBV12-4 | CASSLFSGRNYNEQFF
TRBJ2-7 | TRBV7-9 | CASSLPSGRGYEQYF
TRBJ1-2 | TRBV7-6 | CASSLGGQGYGYTF
TRBJ2-2 | TRBV24-1 | CATNPGTGANTGELFF
TRBJ2-1 | TRBV7-6 | CASSSNFRDSLWGLNEQFF
TRBJ1-3 | TRBV12-3/TRBV12-4 | CATSGGNTIYF
TRBJ2-7 | TRBV20-1 | CSASHHSGEQYF
TRBJ2-7 | TRBV10-3 | CAISDPGTGAYEQYF
TRBJ2-2 | TRBV7-6 | CASSLTPVYTGELFF
TRBJ2-7 | TRBV6-5 | CASSYSAFSTSGDYEQYF
TRBJ2-1 | TRBV20-1 | CSAFLSGRAANEQFF
TRBJ2-2 | TRBV4-1 | CASSQEGANRGPTGELFF
TRBJ2-6 | TRBV4-1 | CASSQDTASGANVLTF
TRBJ2-3 | TRBV24-1 | CATSTGLAGGTQYF
TRBJ2-3 | TRBV20-1 | CSASGFTDTQYF
TRBJ2-1 | TRBV18 | CASSRTSGRAANEQFF
TRBJ2-1 | TRBV10-1 | CASSERISYNEQFF
TRBJ1-5 | TRBV12-3/TRBV12-4 | CASSPDSHFQPQHF
TRBJ1-1 | TRBV25-1 | CASTDESRGTEAFF
TRBJ2-7 | TRBV29-1 | CSVLQGAIYEQYF
TRBJ2-5 | TRBV9 | CASSPGTRAGETQYF
TRBJ2-7 | TRBV14 | CASSQDYGRGKSIYEQYF